The 24 T cell receptor beta chains given below trace back to one sample, sequenced in a study of T cell responses to AZD1222 COVID-19 vaccine (dated by TCRdb to about 2021). The time point label, read with the paper, signifies: baseline before first vaccination. Library construction relied on the immunoSEQ multiplex PCR assay. Entries here come from immuneACCESS through TCRdb and include only in-frame sequences with V and J called. Some clones fail to appear in such tables; in the studies checked, an unresolved V gene covers under half of the shortfall, and the cause of the remainder is unknown. The sample includes approximately 100,000 clones, with less than 90% observed a single time. The ten largest make up about 17% of the sample. The starting material was peripheral blood, obtained on day 0 of AZD1222 vaccination. Receptors originate from an adult in good health.

The chain employs TRBV28 and TRBJ1-5; D remains ambiguous. Germline CDR1 reads MDHEN; CDR2 reads SYDVKM. The CDR3 length is 13 residues. Trimming left V 8 bases short and J 3 bases short, with 11 bases between. The DNA of the CDR3 is TGTGCCAGCGGACGGGGATTCAATCAGCCCCAGCATTTT. It is translated as CASGRGFNQPQHF.

The rearrangement joins TRBV24-1 to TRBJ2-1, with D perhaps matching TRBD1 (5 bases). Trimming took off 2 bases at V and 9 bases at J, with 22 bases between the two ends. Germline V gene data show CDR1 as KGHDR and CDR2 as SFDVKD. There are 17 residues in the CDR3. The CDR3 loop is CATSDSRQRGDFAEQFF. The DNA for the CDR3 is TGTGCCACCAGTGATTCGAGACAGCGCGGCGATTTTGCTGAGCAGTTCTTC.

The chain employs TRBV2 and TRBJ2-3, with 10 positions matching TRBD2. V lost 5 bases and J lost 5; bases outside the gene matches: 7. Germline CDR1 is SNHLY and CDR2 is FYNNEI. This CDR3 is 15 amino acids long. DNA for the CDR3: TGTGCCAGCAGTCGGCTAGCGGGAGCGCTAGATACGCAGTATTTT. As protein: CASSRLAGALDTQYF.

This clone was recorded a few times. The rearrangement joins TRBV4-2 to TRBJ1-1, with a weak D call TRBD1 (6 bases). CDR3 size: 16 residues. The ends were cut back, 4 bases at V and 1 base at J, with 16 bases in the middle. Per germline, CDR1 LGHNA and CDR2 YNFKEQ. CDR3 amino acids: CASSLKSGQPNTEAFF. CDR3 in DNA: TGTGCCAGCAGCCTGAAATCAGGACAGCCGAACACTGAAGCTTTCTTT.

The chain carries TRBV4-1 and TRBJ1-1; D may be TRBD1 (6 bases). There are 15 residues in the CDR3. Trimming left V 2 bases short and J 2 bases short, with 12 bases between. The germline CDR1 and CDR2 sequences are MGHRA and YSYEKL. CDR3 nucleotide sequence: TGCGCCAGCAGCCAAAGATCAGGGGCCAACACTGAAGCTTTCTTT. As protein: CASSQRSGANTEAFF.

The rearrangement links TRBV5-1 to TRBJ1-2; TRBD1 matches at 8 bases. J gave up 4 bases and V 5 bases, and 7 bases lay outside the gene matches. This CDR3 is 14 amino acids long. In germline, CDR1 is SGHRS, CDR2 YFSETQ. Written as DNA, the CDR3 is TGCGCCAGCAGTTTGCTGGACAGGGCCTATGGCTACACCTTC. Translation gives CASSLLDRAYGYTF.

The V call is TRBV27, the J call TRBJ1-2; D is perhaps TRBD1 (6 bases). V lost 4 bases and J lost 4, with 10 bases in between. In germline, CDR1 is MNHEY, CDR2 SMNVEV (reference sequence). The CDR3 is 13 residues long. In nucleotides, the CDR3 is TGTGCCAGCAGTTCAGACAGGACCTATGGCTACACCTTC. It encodes CASSSDRTYGYTF.

V gene TRBV11-3 combines with J gene TRBJ2-1, with 10 positions matching TRBD1. The CDR3 extends over 13 amino acids. Germline V gene data show CDR1 as SGHNT and CDR2 as YENEEA. With V trimmed by 5 bases and J by 12 bases, 7 bases remained unmatched. This chain's CDR3 is CASSMNDRGPQFF. CDR3 bases: TGTGCCAGCAGCATGAACGACAGGGGGCCGCAGTTCTTC.

Only one count was recorded for this clone. The gene calls are TRBV5-6 and TRBJ2-7; TRBD2 matches at 9 bases. The CDR3 is 15 residues long. V dropped 5 bases and J dropped 1; count of bases not matched to a gene: 7. Germline values: CDR1 SGHDT, CDR2 YYEEEE. CDR3 DNA: TGTGCCAGCAGACAGCGACTAGCGGAGTCCTACGAGCAGTACTTC. It is translated as CASRQRLAESYEQYF. Together with reference TRBV5-6 and TRBJ2-7, the CDR3 gives the full variable domain: DAGVTQSPTHLIKTRGQQVTLRCSPKSGHDTVSWYQQALGQGPQFIFQYYEEEERQRGNFPDRFSGHQFPNYSSELNVNALLLGDSALYLCASRQRLAESYEQYFGPGTRLTVT.

The gene calls are TRBV3-1 (or the pseudogene TRBV3-2) and TRBJ1-2, with D tentatively TRBD1 (5 bases). Between the trimmed V and J ends, which lost 0 bases and 8 bases, there was a span of 13 bases. CDR1 is LGHDT and CDR2 is YNNKEL in the germline V gene (reference sequence). This CDR3 comprises 14 residues. This CDR3 is CASSQEGPIRGYTF. The CDR3, as DNA: TGTGCCAGCAGCCAAGAGGGGCCCATCCGCGGCTACACCTTC.

The genes are TRBV28 and TRBJ1-2; D is ambiguous. The CDR3 has 11 residues. Germline V gene data show CDR1 as MDHEN and CDR2 as SYDVKM. The DNA for the CDR3 is TGTGGCCTCGGAGATCGCTATGGCTACACCTTC. This encodes CGLGDRYGYTF.

This clone was found a few times. The chain combines TRBV7-8 with TRBJ2-7; D not resolved. The CDR3 is 14 residues long. V was trimmed by 1 base and J by 9 bases, leaving 16 bases between them. The V gene's germline CDR1 is SGHVS and CDR2 FQNEAQ. The CDR3 spells CASSLEDRSIGQYF. DNA for the CDR3: TGTGCCAGCAGCTTAGAGGACCGTTCGATCGGGCAGTACTTC. The full variable domain, rest sourced from reference TRBV7-8 and TRBJ2-7, is GAGVSQSPRYKVAKRGQDVALRCDPISGHVSLFWYQQALGQGPEFLTYFQNEAQLDKSGLPSDRFFAERPEGSVSTLKIQRTQQEDSAVYLCASSLEDRSIGQYFGPGTRLTVT.

The V call is TRBV10-1, the J call TRBJ1-2, with D unresolved. The CDR3 has 13 amino acids. Germline lookup yields CDR1 WNHNN and CDR2 SYGVQD (reference sequence). V was cut by 4 bases and J by 2 bases, with 8 bases left in between. CDR3 sequence (DNA): TGCGCCAGCAGTGGGTCAGGAAACTATGGCTACACCTTC. Amino acids: CASSGSGNYGYTF.

CDR3 DNA: TGTGCCAGCAGCCAGCAGGGTAGGACAGATACGCAGTATTTT. Translation: CASSQQGRTDTQYF. The chain is built from TRBV3-1 (or the pseudogene TRBV3-2) and TRBJ2-3, with D possibly TRBD1 on 5 matching bases. This CDR3 region has 14 residues. CDR1 and CDR2 from the germline V gene are LGHDT and YNNKEL (reference sequence). V shed 3 bases and J shed 3 bases, with 10 bases lying between them.

Only one count was recorded for this clone. The genes are TRBV18 and TRBJ2-1; D may be TRBD2 (7 bases). Trimming pared 0 bases from V and 4 bases from J, leaving 13 bases between. Germline CDR1 is KGHSH and CDR2 is LQKENI. The CDR3 runs 16 residues. Here the CDR3 DNA reads TGTGCCAGCTCACCACCTTCGGGGGGCACGTACAATGAGCAGTTCTTC. Its translation: CASSPPSGGTYNEQFF.

This chain links TRBV9 with TRBJ2-3; 8 bases map to TRBD1. This CDR3 spans 15 amino acids. V shed 2 bases, J shed 1 base, and the junction held 3 bases outside the gene matches. Germline CDR1 and CDR2: SGDLS and YYNGEE. The CDR3 nucleotides are TGTGCCAGCAGCGTGGACAGGGACCGCACAGATACGCAGTATTTT. Amino acids: CASSVDRDRTDTQYF. Full variable domain (missing parts from reference TRBV9 and TRBJ2-3): DSGVTQTPKHLITATGQRVTLRCSPRSGDLSVYWYQQSLDQGLQFLIQYYNGEERAKGNILERFSAQQFPDLHSELNLSSLELGDSALYFCASSVDRDRTDTQYFGPGTRLTVL.

This chain connects TRBV9 to TRBJ2-2, with 8 bases lining up with TRBD2. J lost 0 bases, V lost 4 bases, and 2 bases had no gene match. The CDR3 sequence is 15 residues long. The germline CDR1 and CDR2 sequences are SGDLS and YYNGEE. This CDR3 is CASSLAGSNTGELFF. CDR3 nucleotide sequence: TGTGCCAGCAGCCTAGCGGGCTCGAACACCGGGGAGCTGTTTTTT.

The V gene is TRBV5-1, the J gene TRBJ2-7; 12 bases line up with TRBD2. V was pared by 0 bases and J by 4 bases, with 2 bases of the junction left unmatched. The CDR3 is 15 residues long. Germline CDR1 reads SGHRS; CDR2 reads YFSETQ. The CDR3 here is CASSLGLAGGYEQYF. CDR3 coding DNA: TGCGCCAGCAGCTTGGGGCTAGCGGGAGGGTACGAGCAGTACTTC.

The rearrangement joins TRBV6-2 or TRBV6-3 to TRBJ2-3, with D possibly called TRBD1 or TRBD2 (5 bases each). The ends were cut back, 6 bases at V and 1 base at J, with 14 bases in the middle. Germline V gene sequence: CDR1 MNHEY, CDR2 SVGEGT. The CDR3 has 15 residues. The CDR3 here is CASSTGLGGTDTQYF. The CDR3 DNA sequence: TGTGCCAGCAGCACAGGCCTGGGGGGCACAGATACGCAGTATTTT.

The chain recombines TRBV10-1 with TRBJ2-1, with 11 bases fitting TRBD2. The CDR3 is 15 amino acids. Per the germline V gene, CDR1 is WNHNN and CDR2 is SYGVQD (reference sequence). Trimming at V came to 6 bases and at J to 10 bases, leaving 11 bases not matched to a gene. CDR3 in DNA: TGCGCCAGCAGGATTACCGGGACTAGCGGCCCAGAGCAGTTCTTC. Residues: CASRITGTSGPEQFF.

In DNA form, the CDR3 reads TGCGCCAGCATTGATGGGACAGGGGAAAATGAGCAGTTCTTC. Amino acids: CASIDGTGENEQFF. V is TRBV10-1 and J is TRBJ2-1, with 10 bases identical to TRBD1. V trimming: 7 bases; J trimming: 7 bases; junction bases outside the gene matches: 7. This CDR3 has 14 amino acids. Germline CDR1 is WNHNN and CDR2 is SYGVQD (reference sequence).

The chain has TRBV6-5 and TRBJ2-7, with 7 bases lining up with TRBD2. The CDR3 spans 14 residues. Germline trimming cut 6 bases from V and 0 bases from J; bases unmatched to any gene: 5. Germline V gene data show CDR1 as MNHEY and CDR2 as SVGAGI. CDR3 DNA sequence: TGTGCCAGCAGGACCGGGACTACCTCCTACGAGCAGTACTTC. Translation gives CASRTGTTSYEQYF.

The CDR3 DNA sequence: TGTGCCAGCAGCTTAGCTGCTGGAAAAGGCTACACCTTC. This gives the protein CASSLAAGKGYTF. This chain links TRBV7-9 with TRBJ1-2; the D is unclear. From germline, CDR1 is SEHNR and CDR2 FQNEAQ (reference sequence). The CDR3 has 13 amino acids. The V gene lost 0 bases and the J gene lost 8 bases, with 10 bases spanning the gap.

The chain is built from TRBV18 and TRBJ1-2, with D perhaps matching TRBD1 (5 bases). The CDR3 is made up of 14 amino acids. Trimming left V 3 bases short and J 5 bases short, with 13 bases between. Germline values: CDR1 KGHSH, CDR2 LQKENI. The CDR3 DNA reads as TGTGCCAGCTCACCTTCGGGGGACGGGTATGGCTACACCTTC. Protein sequence: CASSPSGDGYGYTF.